This T cell receptor (beta chain) was recorded in a study of cytomegalovirus exposure and HLA in healthy donors. PCR involved 60 Vbeta and 13 Jbeta primers. Data came from immunoSEQ multiplex PCR; TCRdb stores just in-frame clones and leaves some out. The sample holds 83,000 or so clones, 60% to 80% seen once. The material sequenced was PBMCs. The clonotype was recovered from a female donor in good health and CMV-seronegative.

CDR3 DNA: TGTGCCAGCAGTTTCCCCGTAGGGACAGCAACTCCTTCCCAGCATTTT. Encoded protein: CASSFPVGTATPSQHF. The chain carries TRBV28 and TRBJ1-5, with 7 bases aligning to TRBD1. The CDR3 is 16 residues long. Germline assignment: CDR1 MDHEN and CDR2 SYDVKM. Trimming cost V 3 bases and J 11 bases; bases outside gene matches: 16.